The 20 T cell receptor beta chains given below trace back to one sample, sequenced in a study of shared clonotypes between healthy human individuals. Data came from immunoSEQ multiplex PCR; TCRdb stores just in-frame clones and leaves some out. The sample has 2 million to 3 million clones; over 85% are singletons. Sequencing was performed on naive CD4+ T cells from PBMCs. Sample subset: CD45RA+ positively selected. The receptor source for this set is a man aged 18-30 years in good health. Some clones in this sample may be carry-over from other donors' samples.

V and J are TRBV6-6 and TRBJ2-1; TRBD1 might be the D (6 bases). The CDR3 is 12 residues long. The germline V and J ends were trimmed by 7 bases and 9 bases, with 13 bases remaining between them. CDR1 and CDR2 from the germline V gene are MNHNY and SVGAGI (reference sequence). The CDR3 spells CASTYQGPEQFF. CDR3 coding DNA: TGTGCCAGCACATATCAGGGGCCTGAGCAGTTCTTC.

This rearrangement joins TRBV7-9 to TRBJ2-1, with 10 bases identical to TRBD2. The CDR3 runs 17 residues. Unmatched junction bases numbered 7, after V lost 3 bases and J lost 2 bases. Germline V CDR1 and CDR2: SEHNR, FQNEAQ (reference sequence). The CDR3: CASSFALAGVTYNEQFF. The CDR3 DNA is TGTGCCAGCAGCTTCGCTCTAGCGGGAGTAACCTACAATGAGCAGTTCTTC.

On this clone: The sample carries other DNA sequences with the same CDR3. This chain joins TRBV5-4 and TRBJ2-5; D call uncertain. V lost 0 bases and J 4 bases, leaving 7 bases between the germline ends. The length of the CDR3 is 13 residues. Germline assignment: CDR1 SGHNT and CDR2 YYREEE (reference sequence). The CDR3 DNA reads TGTGCCAGCAGCTTGGCCAACGGAGAGACCCAGTACTTC. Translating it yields CASSLANGETQYF.

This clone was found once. CDR3 bases: TGTGCCAGCAGCTTAACCCCGGGGGGCTACACCTTC. Amino acids: CASSLTPGGYTF. The chain uses TRBV7-9 and TRBJ1-2; D is unclear. This CDR3 spans 12 amino acids. CDR1 is SEHNR and CDR2 is FQNEAQ in the germline V gene (reference sequence). Trimming removed 2 bases at V and 8 bases at J, with 9 bases between.

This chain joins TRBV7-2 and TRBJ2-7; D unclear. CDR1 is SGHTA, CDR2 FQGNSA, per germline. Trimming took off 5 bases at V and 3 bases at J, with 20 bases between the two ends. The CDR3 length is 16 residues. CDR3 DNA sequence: TGTGCCAGCAGCCTTGGTAGGTATTCAACGATCTACGAGCAGTACTTC. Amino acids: CASSLGRYSTIYEQYF.

The CDR3: CACGMLAGAKDEQFF. In DNA, the CDR3 is TGCGCCTGTGGAATGTTAGCGGGAGCCAAGGATGAGCAGTTCTTC. The rearrangement joins TRBV5-1 to TRBJ2-1; 9 bases line up with TRBD2. The CDR3 runs to 15 residues. Germline V gene lookup returns CDR1 SGHRS and CDR2 YFSETQ. V dropped 10 bases and J dropped 8; count of bases not matched to a gene: 16.

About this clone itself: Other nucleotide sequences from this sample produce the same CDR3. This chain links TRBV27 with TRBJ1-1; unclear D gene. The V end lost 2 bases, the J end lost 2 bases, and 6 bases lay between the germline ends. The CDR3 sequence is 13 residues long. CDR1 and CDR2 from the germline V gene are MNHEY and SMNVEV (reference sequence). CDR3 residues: CASSLSRNTEAFF. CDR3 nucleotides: TGTGCCAGCAGTTTAAGCAGAAACACTGAAGCTTTCTTT.

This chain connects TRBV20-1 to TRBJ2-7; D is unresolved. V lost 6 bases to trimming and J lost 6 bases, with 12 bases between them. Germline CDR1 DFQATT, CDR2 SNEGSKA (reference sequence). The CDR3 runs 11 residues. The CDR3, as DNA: TGCAGTGCCGAGGCCCGGAGCGAGCAGTACTTC. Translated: CSAEARSEQYF.

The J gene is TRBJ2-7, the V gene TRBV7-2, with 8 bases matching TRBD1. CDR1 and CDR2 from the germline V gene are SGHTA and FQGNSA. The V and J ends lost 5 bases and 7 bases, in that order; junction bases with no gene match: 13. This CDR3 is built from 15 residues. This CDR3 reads CASSPWTGRLPEQYF. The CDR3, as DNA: TGTGCCAGCAGCCCTTGGACAGGGCGCCTCCCGGAGCAGTACTTC.

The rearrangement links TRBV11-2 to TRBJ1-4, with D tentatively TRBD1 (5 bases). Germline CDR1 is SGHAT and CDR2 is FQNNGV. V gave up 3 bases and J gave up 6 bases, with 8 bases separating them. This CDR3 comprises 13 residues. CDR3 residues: CASSFWGDEKLFF. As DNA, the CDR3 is TGTGCCAGCAGCTTTTGGGGGGATGAAAAACTGTTTTTT.

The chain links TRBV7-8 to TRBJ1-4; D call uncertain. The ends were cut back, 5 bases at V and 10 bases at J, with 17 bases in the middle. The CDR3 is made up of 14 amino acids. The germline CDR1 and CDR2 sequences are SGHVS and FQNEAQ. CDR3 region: CASSERQGRGKLFF. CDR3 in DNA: TGTGCCAGCAGCGAAAGACAAGGAAGAGGAAAACTGTTTTTT.

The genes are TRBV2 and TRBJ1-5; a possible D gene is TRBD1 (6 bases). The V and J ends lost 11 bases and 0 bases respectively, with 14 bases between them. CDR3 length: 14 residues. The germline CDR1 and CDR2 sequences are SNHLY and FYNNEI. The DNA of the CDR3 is TGTGCCGCGGGGGACAATTATAGCAATCAGCCCCAGCATTTT. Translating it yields CAAGDNYSNQPQHF.

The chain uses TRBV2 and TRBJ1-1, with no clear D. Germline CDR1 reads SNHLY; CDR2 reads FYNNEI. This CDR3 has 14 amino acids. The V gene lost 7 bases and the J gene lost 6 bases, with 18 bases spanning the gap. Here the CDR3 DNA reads TGTGCCAGCATAACGACAAGGGATCCGCCTGAAGCTTTCTTT. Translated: CASITTRDPPEAFF.

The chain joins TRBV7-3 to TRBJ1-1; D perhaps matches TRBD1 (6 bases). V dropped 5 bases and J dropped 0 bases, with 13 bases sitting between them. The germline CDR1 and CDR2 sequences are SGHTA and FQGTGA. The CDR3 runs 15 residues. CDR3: CASSPQGYMNTEAFF. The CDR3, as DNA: TGTGCCAGCAGCCCGCAGGGGTACATGAACACTGAAGCTTTCTTT.

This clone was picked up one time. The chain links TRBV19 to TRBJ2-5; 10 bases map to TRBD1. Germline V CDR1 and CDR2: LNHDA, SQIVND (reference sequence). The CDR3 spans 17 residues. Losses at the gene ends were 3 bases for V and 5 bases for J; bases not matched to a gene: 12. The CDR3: CASSIGSPDRGLETQYF. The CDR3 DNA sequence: TGTGCCAGTAGTATCGGTTCTCCGGACAGGGGGTTGGAGACCCAGTACTTC.

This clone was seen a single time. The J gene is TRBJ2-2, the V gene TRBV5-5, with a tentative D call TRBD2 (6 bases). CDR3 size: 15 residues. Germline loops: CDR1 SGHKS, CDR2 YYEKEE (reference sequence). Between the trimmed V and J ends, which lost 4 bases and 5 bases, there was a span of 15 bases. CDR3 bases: TGTGCCAGCAGCCATCCGGGACTTAGGACCGGGGAGCTGTTTTTT. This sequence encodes CASSHPGLRTGELFF.

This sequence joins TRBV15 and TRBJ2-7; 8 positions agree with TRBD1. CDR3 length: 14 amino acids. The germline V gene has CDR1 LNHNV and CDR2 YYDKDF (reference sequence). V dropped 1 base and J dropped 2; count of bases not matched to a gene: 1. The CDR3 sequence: CATSRGQGTYEQYF. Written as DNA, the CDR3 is TGTGCCACCAGCAGAGGACAGGGGACCTACGAGCAGTACTTC.

The CDR3 sequence: CASSESQGGVLGPDTQYF. The CDR3 nucleotides are TGCGCCAGCAGTGAGTCCCAGGGGGGGGTTCTCGGACCAGATACGCAGTATTTT. V and J are TRBV10-1 and TRBJ2-3; TRBD1 or TRBD2 may be the D gene (7 bases each). Between the trimmed V and J ends, which lost 0 bases and 4 bases, there was a span of 20 bases. The CDR3 has 18 amino acids. CDR1 is WNHNN, CDR2 SYGVQD, per germline (reference sequence).

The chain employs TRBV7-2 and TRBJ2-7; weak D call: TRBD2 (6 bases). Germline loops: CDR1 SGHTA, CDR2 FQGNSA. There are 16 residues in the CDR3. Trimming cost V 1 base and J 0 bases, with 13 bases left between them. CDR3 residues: CASSLVASAPSYEQYF. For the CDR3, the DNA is TGTGCCAGCAGCTTAGTCGCTAGCGCTCCCTCCTACGAGCAGTACTTC.

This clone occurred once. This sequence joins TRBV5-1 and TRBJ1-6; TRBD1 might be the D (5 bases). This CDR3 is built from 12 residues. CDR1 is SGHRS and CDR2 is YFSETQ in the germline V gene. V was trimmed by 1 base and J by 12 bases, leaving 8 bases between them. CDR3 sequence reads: CASSLNQGPLHF. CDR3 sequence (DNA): TGCGCCAGCAGCTTGAACCAGGGACCCCTCCACTTT.